This T cell receptor beta chain was identified during a study of beta chain features in type 1 diabetes. Expressed TCRB transcripts got sequenced, as all isolated RNA was reverse transcribed. The method was immunoSEQ multiplex PCR; TCRdb's version includes in-frame clones alone and lacks a portion of them. The data contain about 44,000 clones, around 50% of them singletons. Study results and caveats: People with Type 1 diabetes carried modestly yet significantly shorter TCRB CDR3s in all four CD4+ subsets.

The CDR3 extends over 15 amino acids. Unmatched junction bases numbered 9, after V lost 6 bases and J lost 3 bases. The germline V gene encodes CDR1 MNHNY and CDR2 SVGAGI (reference sequence). About this clone itself: Its target is unknown.

The chain combines TRBV6-6 with TRBJ1-1; 8 bases align to TRBD1. The TCR sequence derives from a woman between 18 and 29 years old in good health. The specimen was Tregs from blood. In DNA form, the CDR3 reads TGTGCCAGCAGGCGCAGGGGGCGCAGGGACACTGAAGCTTTCTTT. It yields the protein CASRRRGRRDTEAFF.